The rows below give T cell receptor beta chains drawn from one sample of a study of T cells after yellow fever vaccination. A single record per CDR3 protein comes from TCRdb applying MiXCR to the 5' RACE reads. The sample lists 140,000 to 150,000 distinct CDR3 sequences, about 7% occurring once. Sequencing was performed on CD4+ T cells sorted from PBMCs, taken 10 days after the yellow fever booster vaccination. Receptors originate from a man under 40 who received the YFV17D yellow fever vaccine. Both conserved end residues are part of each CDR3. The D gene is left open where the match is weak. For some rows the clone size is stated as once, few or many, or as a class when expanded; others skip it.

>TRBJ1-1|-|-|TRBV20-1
CSTIQNTEAFF
TGCAGTACTATACAGAACACTGAAGCTTTCTTT
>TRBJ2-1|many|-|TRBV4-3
CASSQGAEYNEQFF
TGCGCCAGCAGCCAAGGGGCGGAGTACAATGAGCAGTTCTTC
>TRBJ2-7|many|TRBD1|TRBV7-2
CASSFRTGVQYF
TGTGCCAGCAGCTTCCGGACAGGGGTGCAGTACTTC
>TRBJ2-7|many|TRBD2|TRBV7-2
CASRPTSGRLPEQYF
TGTGCCAGCAGACCGACTAGCGGGAGGCTCCCCGAGCAGTACTTC
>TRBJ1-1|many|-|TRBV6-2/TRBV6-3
CASSDTVRAFF
TGTGCCAGCAGTGACACCGTTCGGGCTTTCTTT
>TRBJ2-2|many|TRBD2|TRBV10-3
CAISGQRESGELFF
TGTGCCATCAGTGGCCAGCGGGAGTCCGGGGAGCTGTTTTTT
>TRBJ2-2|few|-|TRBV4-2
CASSQVKAEELFF
TGTGCCAGCAGTCAAGTAAAGGCAGAAGAGCTGTTTTTT
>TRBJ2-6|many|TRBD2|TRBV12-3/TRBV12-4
CASSVLAGSSGANVLTF
TGTGCCAGCAGTGTACTAGCGGGCAGCTCTGGGGCCAACGTCCTGACTTTC
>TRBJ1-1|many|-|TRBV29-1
CSADGRGKRDTEAFF
TGCAGTGCTGATGGTCGTGGGAAACGAGACACTGAAGCTTTCTTT
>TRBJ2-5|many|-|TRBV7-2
CASSHGGLETQYF
TGTGCCAGCAGCCATGGGGGTCTAGAGACCCAGTACTTC
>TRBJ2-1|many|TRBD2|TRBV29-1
CSVRTSGRRLEQFF
TGCAGCGTAAGGACTAGCGGGAGAAGACTAGAGCAGTTCTTC
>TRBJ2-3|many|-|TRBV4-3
CASSQAGSSDTQYF
TGCGCCAGCAGCCAAGCGGGGTCGTCAGATACGCAGTATTTT
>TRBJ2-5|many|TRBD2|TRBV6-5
CASSNWAGRVGTQYF
TGTGCCAGCAGCAACTGGGCAGGGAGGGTTGGGACCCAGTACTTC
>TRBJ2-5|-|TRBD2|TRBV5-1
CASSRTSAQETQYF
TGCGCCAGCAGCCGCACTAGCGCGCAAGAGACCCAGTACTTC
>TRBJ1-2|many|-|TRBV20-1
CSARPGGRDGGYTF
TGCAGTGCTAGACCCGGGGGACGGGATGGTGGCTACACCTTC
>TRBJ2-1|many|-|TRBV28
CASSLGGMTYNEQFF
TGTGCCAGCAGTTTAGGCGGAATGACCTACAATGAGCAGTTCTTC
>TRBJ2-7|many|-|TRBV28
CASGRYEQYF
TGTGCCAGCGGACGCTACGAGCAGTACTTC
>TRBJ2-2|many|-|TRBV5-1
CASRVGGRANTGELFF
TGCGCCAGCAGGGTGGGCGGGCGAGCGAACACCGGGGAGCTGTTTTTT
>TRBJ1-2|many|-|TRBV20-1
CSVPLAAEGYTF
TGCAGTGTTCCCCTGGCGGCGGAGGGCTACACCTTC
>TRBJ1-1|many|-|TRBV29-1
CSVYIQNTEAFF
TGCAGCGTCTACATTCAGAACACTGAAGCTTTCTTT
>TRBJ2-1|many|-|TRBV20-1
CSATTTYNEQFF
TGCAGTGCTACTACTACCTACAATGAGCAGTTCTTC
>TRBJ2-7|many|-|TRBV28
CASSLREFFYEQYF
TGTGCCAGCAGTTTGAGGGAATTTTTCTACGAGCAGTACTTC
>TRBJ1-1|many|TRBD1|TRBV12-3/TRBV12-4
CASIRQGLDTEAFF
TGTGCCAGCATCCGACAGGGGCTGGACACTGAAGCTTTCTTT
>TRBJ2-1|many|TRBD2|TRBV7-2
CASSPSTSAAEQFF
TGTGCCAGCAGCCCCTCGACTAGCGCGGCTGAGCAGTTCTTC
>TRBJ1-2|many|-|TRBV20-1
CSARRADPSGYTF
TGCAGTGCTAGGAGGGCGGATCCCAGTGGCTACACCTTC
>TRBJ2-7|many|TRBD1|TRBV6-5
CASSTGTGYEQYF
TGTGCCAGCAGTACTGGGACAGGCTACGAGCAGTACTTC